Described below is a single T cell receptor beta chain sequence and its context. What this receptor recognizes is not known. A much larger clonotype is one base distant, so this may be a read error. This sample is part of a study of molecular identifiers for immune sequencing clone quantification (dated by TCRdb to the late 2010s). About the investigation overall: In a replicate experiment, RNA from about 19,000 or 110,000 naive CD8 T cells was split into five aliquots, four of which were sequenced. CD8 T cells were used in a methods study to benchmark molecular-identifier clustering-based TCR repertoire sequencing (MIDCIRS) and TCR RNA copy counting. Here is what the overall study found, with its caveats: Highly expanded clone sizes could be underestimated if identical TCR molecules share a barcode. Even against a background of about a million naive CD8 T cells, spiked-in Jurkat TCR RNA amounting to a single cell's worth was reported to be detectable. Modeling indicated approximately 2.7 TCR RNA copies recovered per cell, compared with approximately 10 by digital PCR, which implies a capture efficiency of approximately 30%. Naive libraries contained spiked-in Jurkat TCR RNA (approximately nine copies' worth), which is not part of the donor repertoire. In CMV-specific effector cells, clones with more than 20 RNA copies contained over 99% of molecules, whereas in naive cells such clones contained under 1% of molecules. Without barcode sub-clustering, chimeric consensus sequences inflated TCR diversity; chimeras reached as high as 47%.

Libraries of naive CD8 T cells were built from approximately 20,000 to 1,000,000 sorted cells, with 10%, 30% or 50% of the purified RNA used. Naive CD8 T cells were FACS-sorted as CD8+CD4-CCR7+CD45RA+ on a BD FACSAria II into RLT Plus buffer. To test detection sensitivity, Jurkat RNA equivalent to about ten TCR copies was spiked into samples of roughly 20,000-1,000,000 naive CD8 T cells. CD8 T cells were enriched with RosetteSep CD8+ T Cell Enrichment Cocktail and Ficoll-Paque, followed by ACK red cell lysis. Libraries were prepared through PCR. The reads were generated on an Illumina HiSeq 4000. Bulk TCR libraries were generated as previously described, with the TCR primers listed in Table S5 used. Purification of total RNA was performed with the Qiagen AllPrep DNA/RNA kit. Before analysis, reads from multiple sequencing runs of one library were combined. The study's own analysis went as follows. Reads were retained only if their TCR constant sequence matched exactly, and those retained reads were trimmed to 150 nt and grouped according to their 12-nt molecular barcodes. Within each barcode group, reads were sub-clustered at a 15% Levenshtein threshold, and quality-weighted consensus sequences were built per RNA molecule. Non-functional sequences were excluded, and lower-count sequences lying one edit away from another sequence were also excluded. Based on a fit of two negative binomial distributions, barcode sub-clusters having less than 20% of the maximum read count were discarded. In-frame beta chains were kept once TCRdb had trimmed the public reads at Q25 with fastp and called clones with MiXCR. Each CDR3 protein gets just one entry, which takes the most common genes and DNA from the rows behind it. Clone size and V and J calls follow TCRdb, not the original study. Within this sample are about 12,000 distinct CDR3 sequences, with 18% of them counted one time only. The biggest ten clones account for approximately 1.4% of the sample.

V is pared back by 2 bases and J by 2 bases, with 9 bases lying between the germline termini. Taken from the germline V gene, the CDR1 and CDR2 loops are SGHVS and FNYEAQ. The cysteine opens and the phenylalanine closes a CDR3 of 14 amino acids. CDR3 DNA is the only sequence kept; it has 42 bases, read in frame from the first base. Material: naive CD8+ T cells from blood, with Jurkat cell RNA spiked in. The cell subset or site label on this specimen signifies: FACS-sorted CD8+CD4-CCR7+CD45RA+ naive T cells. The chain was built from TRBV7-6 and TRBJ2-5; no confident D gene assignment can be made. The receptor's source is a human donor in good health. Some libraries in this study had Jurkat cell RNA spiked in. The CDR3 amino acid sequence is: CASSLTGIQETQYF. In nucleotides, the sequence is TGTGCCAGCAGCTTAACGGGTATTCAAGAGACCCAGTACTTC.